This entry is about one T cell receptor beta chain. The sample originates from a study of blood T cell repertoires in COVID-19. From germline, CDR1 is LNHDA and CDR2 SQIVND (reference sequence). V shed 3 bases and J 3 bases; nucleotides not matched to a gene: 5. This CDR3 is 15 amino acids long. TCRdb's table, derived via immunoSEQ multiplex PCR, lists solely in-frame clones and lacks some. The table shows fewer than 250,000 clones, with 83% occurring only once. Sample: PBMCs or T cells enriched from blood (not recorded which). The V and J genes are TRBV19 and TRBJ2-3; 8 bases are a match to TRBD1. The source of this sequence is a woman between 40 and 50 years old who had been exposed to COVID-19. CDR3 sequence reads: CASSMGRGPTDTQYF. In DNA, the CDR3 is TGTGCCAGTAGTATGGGCAGGGGGCCTACAGATACGCAGTATTTT. The full variable domain, completed using reference TRBV19 and TRBJ2-3, is DGGITQSPKYLFRKEGQNVTLSCEQNLNHDAMYWYRQDPGQGLRLIYYSQIVNDFQKGDIAEGYSVSREKKESFPLTVTSAQKNPTAFYLCASSMGRGPTDTQYFGPGTRLTVL.